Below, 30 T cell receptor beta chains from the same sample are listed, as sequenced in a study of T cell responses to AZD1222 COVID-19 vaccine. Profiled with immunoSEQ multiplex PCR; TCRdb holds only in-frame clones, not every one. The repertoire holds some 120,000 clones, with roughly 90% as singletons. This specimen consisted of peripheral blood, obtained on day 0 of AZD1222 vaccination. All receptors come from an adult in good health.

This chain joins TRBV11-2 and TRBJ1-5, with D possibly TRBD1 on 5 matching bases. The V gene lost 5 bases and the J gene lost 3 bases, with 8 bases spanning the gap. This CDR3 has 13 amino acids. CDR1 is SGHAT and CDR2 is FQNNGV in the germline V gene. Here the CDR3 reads CASSQGYNQPQHF. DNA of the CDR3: TGTGCCAGCAGCCAGGGTTACAATCAGCCCCAGCATTTT.

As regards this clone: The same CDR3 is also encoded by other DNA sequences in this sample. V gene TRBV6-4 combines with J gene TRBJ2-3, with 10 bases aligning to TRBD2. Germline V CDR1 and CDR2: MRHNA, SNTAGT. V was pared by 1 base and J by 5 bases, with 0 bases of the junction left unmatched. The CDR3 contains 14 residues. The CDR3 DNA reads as TGTGCCAGCAGTGACTTAGCGGGAGGAGATACGCAGTATTTT. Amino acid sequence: CASSDLAGGDTQYF.

CDR3 protein: CASSQGVGHNSPLHF. The CDR3 DNA reads TGTGCCAGTAGTCAGGGGGTTGGACATAATTCACCCCTCCACTTT. The chain links TRBV19 to TRBJ1-6, with 7 bases identical to TRBD1. Germline V gives CDR1 LNHDA, CDR2 SQIVND (reference sequence). V lost 5 bases to trimming and J lost 5 bases; unmatched junction nucleotides: 6. This CDR3 spans 15 amino acids.

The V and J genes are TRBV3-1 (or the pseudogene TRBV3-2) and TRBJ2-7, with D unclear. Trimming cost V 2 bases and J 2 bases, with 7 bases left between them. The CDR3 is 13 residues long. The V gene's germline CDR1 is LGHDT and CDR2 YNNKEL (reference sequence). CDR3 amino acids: CASSQWQTYEQYF. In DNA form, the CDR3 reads TGTGCCAGCAGCCAATGGCAGACCTACGAGCAGTACTTC.

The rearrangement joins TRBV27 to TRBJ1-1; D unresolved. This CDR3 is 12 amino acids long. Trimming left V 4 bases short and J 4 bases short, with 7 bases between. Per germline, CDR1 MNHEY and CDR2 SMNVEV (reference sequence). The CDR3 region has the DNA TGTGCCAGCAGTTCCCGCAGCACTGAAGCTTTCTTT. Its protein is CASSSRSTEAFF.

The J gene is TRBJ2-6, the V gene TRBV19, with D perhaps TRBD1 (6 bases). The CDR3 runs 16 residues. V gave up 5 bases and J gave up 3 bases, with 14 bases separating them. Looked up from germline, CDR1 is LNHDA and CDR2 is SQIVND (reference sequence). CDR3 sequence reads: CASSSGHSNGANVLTF. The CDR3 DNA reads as TGTGCCAGTAGTTCGGGACACTCGAATGGGGCCAACGTCCTGACTTTC.

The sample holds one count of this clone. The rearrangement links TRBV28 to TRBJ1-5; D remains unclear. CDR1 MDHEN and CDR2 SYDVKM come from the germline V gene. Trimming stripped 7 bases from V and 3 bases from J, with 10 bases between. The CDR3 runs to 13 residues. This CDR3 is CASKSPYNQPQHF. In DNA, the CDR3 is TGTGCCAGCAAATCCCCATACAATCAGCCCCAGCATTTT.

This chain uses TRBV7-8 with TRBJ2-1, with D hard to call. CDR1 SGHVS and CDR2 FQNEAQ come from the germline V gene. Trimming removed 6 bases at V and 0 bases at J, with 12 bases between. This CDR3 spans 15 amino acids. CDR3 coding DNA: TGTGCCAGCAGAGCCGTCCCCCTCTCCTACAATGAGCAGTTCTTC. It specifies CASRAVPLSYNEQFF.

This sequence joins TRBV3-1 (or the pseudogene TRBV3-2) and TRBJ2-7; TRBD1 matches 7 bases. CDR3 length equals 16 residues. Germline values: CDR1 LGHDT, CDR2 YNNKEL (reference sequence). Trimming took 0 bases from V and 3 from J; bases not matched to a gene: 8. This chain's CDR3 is CASSQDGYRGVYEQYF. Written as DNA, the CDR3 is TGTGCCAGCAGCCAAGATGGGTACAGGGGAGTCTACGAGCAGTACTTC.

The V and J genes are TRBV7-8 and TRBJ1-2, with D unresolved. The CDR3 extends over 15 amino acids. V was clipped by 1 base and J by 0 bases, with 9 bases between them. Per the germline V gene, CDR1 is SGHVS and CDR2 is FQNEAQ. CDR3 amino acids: CASSLGVGPNYGYTF. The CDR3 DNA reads TGTGCCAGCAGCTTAGGAGTTGGCCCTAACTATGGCTACACCTTC. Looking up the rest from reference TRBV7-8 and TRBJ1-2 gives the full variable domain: GAGVSQSPRYKVAKRGQDVALRCDPISGHVSLFWYQQALGQGPEFLTYFQNEAQLDKSGLPSDRFFAERPEGSVSTLKIQRTQQEDSAVYLCASSLGVGPNYGYTFGSGTRLTVV.

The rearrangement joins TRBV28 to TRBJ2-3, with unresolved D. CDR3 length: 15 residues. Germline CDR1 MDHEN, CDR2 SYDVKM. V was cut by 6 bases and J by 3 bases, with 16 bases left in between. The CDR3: CASSPSSIGTDTQYF. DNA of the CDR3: TGTGCCAGCAGCCCCTCATCGATTGGGACAGATACGCAGTATTTT.

DNA of the CDR3: TGTGCCAGCAGTTTACTCGGATCACCCCTCCACTTT. Residues: CASSLLGSPLHF. The chain couples TRBV12-3 or TRBV12-4 to TRBJ1-6; D gene ambiguous. This CDR3 contains 12 residues. V was pared by 2 bases and J by 10 bases, with 6 bases between.

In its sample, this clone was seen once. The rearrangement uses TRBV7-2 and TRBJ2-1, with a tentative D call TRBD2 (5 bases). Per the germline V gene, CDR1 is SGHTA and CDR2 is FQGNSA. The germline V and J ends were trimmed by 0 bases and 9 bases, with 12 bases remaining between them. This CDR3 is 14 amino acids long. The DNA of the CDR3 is TGTGCCAGCAGCTTAGCGCGACTAAGGAGTGAGCAGTTCTTC. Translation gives CASSLARLRSEQFF.

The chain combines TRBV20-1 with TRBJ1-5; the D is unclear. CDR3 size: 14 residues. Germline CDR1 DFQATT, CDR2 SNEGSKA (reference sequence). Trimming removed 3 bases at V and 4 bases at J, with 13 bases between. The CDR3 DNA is TGCAGTGCTAGTGTCGGGAGGTATAATCAGCCCCAGCATTTT. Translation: CSASVGRYNQPQHF.

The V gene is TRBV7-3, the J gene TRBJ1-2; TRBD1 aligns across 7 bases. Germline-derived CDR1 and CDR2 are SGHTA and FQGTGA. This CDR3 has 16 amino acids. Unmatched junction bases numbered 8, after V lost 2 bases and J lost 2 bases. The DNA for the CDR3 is TGTGCCAGCAGCTTAGGGGAGGGACAGAAAAACTATGGCTACACCTTC. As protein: CASSLGEGQKNYGYTF.

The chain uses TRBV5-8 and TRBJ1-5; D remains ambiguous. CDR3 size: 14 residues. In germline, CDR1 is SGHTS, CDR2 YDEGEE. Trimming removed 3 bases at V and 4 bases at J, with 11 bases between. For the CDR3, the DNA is TGTGCCAGCAGCTCTTCGGGGATTAATCAGCCCCAGCATTTT. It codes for CASSSSGINQPQHF.

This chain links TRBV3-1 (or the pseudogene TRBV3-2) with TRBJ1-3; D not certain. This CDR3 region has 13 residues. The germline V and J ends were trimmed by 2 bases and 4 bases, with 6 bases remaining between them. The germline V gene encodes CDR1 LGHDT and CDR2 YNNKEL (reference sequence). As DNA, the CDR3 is TGTGCCAGCAGCCAATTGACAGGAAACACCATATATTTT. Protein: CASSQLTGNTIYF.

CDR3 in amino acids: CASSSDTEGVIDYGYTF. CDR3 DNA sequence: TGTGCCAGCAGCTCCGACACCGAAGGTGTCATTGACTATGGCTACACCTTC. V is TRBV28 and J is TRBJ1-2; D not resolved. The CDR3 is 17 residues long. From germline, CDR1 is MDHEN and CDR2 SYDVKM. V dropped 6 bases and J dropped 3 bases, with 23 bases sitting between them.

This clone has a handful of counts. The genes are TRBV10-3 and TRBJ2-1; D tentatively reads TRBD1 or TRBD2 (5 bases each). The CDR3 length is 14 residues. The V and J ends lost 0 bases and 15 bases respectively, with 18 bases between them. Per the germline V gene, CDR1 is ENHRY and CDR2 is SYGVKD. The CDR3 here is CAISESMTGATPFF. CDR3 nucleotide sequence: TGTGCCATCAGTGAGTCGATGACCGGGGCGACCCCGTTCTTC.

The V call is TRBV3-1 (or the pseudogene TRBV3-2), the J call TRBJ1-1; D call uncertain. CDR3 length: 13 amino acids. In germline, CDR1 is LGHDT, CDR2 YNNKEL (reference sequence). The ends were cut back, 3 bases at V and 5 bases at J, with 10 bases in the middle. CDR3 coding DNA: TGTGCCAGCAGCCACGGTATACGGACTGAAGCTTTCTTT. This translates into CASSHGIRTEAFF.

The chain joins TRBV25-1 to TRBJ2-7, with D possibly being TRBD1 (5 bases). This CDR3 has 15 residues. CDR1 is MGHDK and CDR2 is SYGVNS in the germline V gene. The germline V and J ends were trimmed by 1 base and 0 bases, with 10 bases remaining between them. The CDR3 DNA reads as TGTGCCAGCAGTGAATTAGGAGACAGCTCCTACGAGCAGTACTTC. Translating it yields CASSELGDSSYEQYF.

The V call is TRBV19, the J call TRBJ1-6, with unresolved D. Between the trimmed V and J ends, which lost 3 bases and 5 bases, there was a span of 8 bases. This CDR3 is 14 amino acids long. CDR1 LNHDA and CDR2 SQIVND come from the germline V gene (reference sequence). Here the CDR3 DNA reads TGTGCCAGTAGTATCGGGCCCAATAATTCACCCCTCCACTTT. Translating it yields CASSIGPNNSPLHF. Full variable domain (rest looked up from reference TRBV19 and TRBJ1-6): DGGITQSPKYLFRKEGQNVTLSCEQNLNHDAMYWYRQDPGQGLRLIYYSQIVNDFQKGDIAEGYSVSREKKESFPLTVTSAQKNPTAFYLCASSIGPNNSPLHFGNGTRLTVT.

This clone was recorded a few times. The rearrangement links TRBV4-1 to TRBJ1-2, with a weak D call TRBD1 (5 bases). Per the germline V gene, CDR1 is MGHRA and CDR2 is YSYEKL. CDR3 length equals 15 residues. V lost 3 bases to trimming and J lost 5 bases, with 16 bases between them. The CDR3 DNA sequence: TGCGCCAGCAGCCACCCCGATCAGGGCGGGTATGGCTACACCTTC. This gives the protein CASSHPDQGGYGYTF.

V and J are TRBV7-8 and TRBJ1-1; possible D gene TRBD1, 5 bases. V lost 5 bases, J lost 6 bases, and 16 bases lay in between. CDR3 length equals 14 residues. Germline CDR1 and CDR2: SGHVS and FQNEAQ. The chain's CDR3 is CASSRRGGEPEAFF. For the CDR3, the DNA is TGTGCCAGCAGCCGCAGAGGAGGGGAACCTGAAGCTTTCTTT.

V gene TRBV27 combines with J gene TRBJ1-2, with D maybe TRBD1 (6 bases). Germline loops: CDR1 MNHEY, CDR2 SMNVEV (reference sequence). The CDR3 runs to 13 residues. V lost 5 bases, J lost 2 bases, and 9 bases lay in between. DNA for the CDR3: TGTGCCAGCAGTCACAGGGAGAACTATGGCTACACCTTC. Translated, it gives CASSHRENYGYTF.

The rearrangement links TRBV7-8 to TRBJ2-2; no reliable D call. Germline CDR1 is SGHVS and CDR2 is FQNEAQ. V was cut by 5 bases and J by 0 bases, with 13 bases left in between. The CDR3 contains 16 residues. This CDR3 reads CASSPHGRSNTGELFF. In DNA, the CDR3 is TGTGCCAGCAGCCCCCACGGCAGATCGAACACCGGGGAGCTGTTTTTT.

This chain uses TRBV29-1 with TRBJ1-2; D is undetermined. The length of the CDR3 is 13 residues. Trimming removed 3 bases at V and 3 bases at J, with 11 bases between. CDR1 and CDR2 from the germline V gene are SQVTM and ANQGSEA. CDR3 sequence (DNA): TGCAGCGTTGAGGTTGGGTGGGACTATGGCTACACCTTC. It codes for CSVEVGWDYGYTF.

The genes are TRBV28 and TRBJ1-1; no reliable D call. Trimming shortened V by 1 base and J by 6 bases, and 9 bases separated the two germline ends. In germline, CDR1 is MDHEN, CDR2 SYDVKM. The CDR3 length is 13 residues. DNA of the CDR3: TGTGCCAGCAGTTTATCGCAGGCCCCTGAAGCTTTCTTT. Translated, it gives CASSLSQAPEAFF.

CDR3 bases: TGTGCCAGCACCCTCGGGACAGGGGGCAGTGGCTACACCTTC. It specifies CASTLGTGGSGYTF. The chain joins TRBV28 to TRBJ1-2, with 12 positions matching TRBD1. V lost 7 bases to trimming and J lost 7 bases; unmatched junction nucleotides: 7. This CDR3 spans 14 amino acids. Germline V gene sequence: CDR1 MDHEN, CDR2 SYDVKM.

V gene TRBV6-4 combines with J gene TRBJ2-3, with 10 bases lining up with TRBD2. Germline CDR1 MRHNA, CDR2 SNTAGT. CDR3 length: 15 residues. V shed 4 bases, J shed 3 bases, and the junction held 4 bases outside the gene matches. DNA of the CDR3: TGTGCCAGCAGTGGGGCTAGCGGGAGAACAGATACGCAGTATTTT. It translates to CASSGASGRTDTQYF.